The rows below give T cell receptor beta chains drawn from one sample of a study of immune evolution from preneoplasia to lung adenocarcinoma. The table came from immunoSEQ multiplex PCR; TCRdb's copy has only in-frame clones and leaves some out. The repertoire holds 35,000 to 40,000 clones, 65% to 75% seen once, with around 6.1% in the top ten. Sequencing was performed on FFPE invasive lung adenocarcinoma tissue. These receptor sequences come from a person aged 55 to 75 with lung adenocarcinoma. Each CDR3 is given with its conserved first and last residue. Each record gives: J gene, clone size, V gene, D gene, CDR3 protein, CDR3 DNA. The D gene is left open where the match is weak. The size field is filled for only some rows; it gives once, few, many or a size class.

TRBJ1-2,-,TRBV2,-,CASSLRTASGYGYTF,TGTGCCAGCAGTCTCCGGACAGCCTCTGGCTATGGCTACACCTTC
TRBJ2-1,few,TRBV7-9,-,CASSTLAELYNEQFF,TGTGCCAGCAGCACTCTAGCTGAGCTTTACAATGAGCAGTTCTTC
TRBJ1-4,-,TRBV7-3,TRBD1,CASSYKDRAKRSTNEKLFF,TGTGCCAGCAGCTATAAAGACAGGGCTAAAAGGTCAACTAATGAAAAACTGTTTTTT
TRBJ2-7,few,TRBV7-3,-,CASSDGRNSYEQYF,TGTGCCAGCAGCGACGGACGGAACTCCTACGAGCAGTACTTC
TRBJ2-1,medium-sized,TRBV11-2,-,CASSFLRRSSYNEQFF,TGTGCCAGCAGCTTTTTAAGACGGAGCTCCTACAATGAGCAGTTCTTC
TRBJ2-2,-,TRBV5-1,-,CASRVLMSGELFF,TGCGCCAGCAGGGTATTAATGTCCGGGGAGCTGTTTTTT
TRBJ2-2,few,TRBV9,TRBD2,CASSVEGLARPGELFF,TGTGCCAGCAGCGTAGAGGGACTAGCTCGCCCCGGGGAGCTGTTTTTT
TRBJ2-1,few,TRBV5-6,-,CASSLGLLGLYNEQFF,TGTGCCAGCAGCTTGGGTCTTCTGGGGCTGTACAATGAGCAGTTCTTC
TRBJ2-7,-,TRBV7-9,TRBD2,CASSVAGLASYEQYF,TGTGCCAGCAGCGTAGCGGGACTAGCATCCTACGAGCAGTACTTC
TRBJ2-1,-,TRBV28,TRBD1,CASSLGQGNNEQFF,TGTGCCAGCAGTTTAGGACAGGGAAACAATGAGCAGTTCTTC
TRBJ1-4,-,TRBV7-6,-,CASSLGGVGIGEKLFF,TGTGCCAGCAGCTTAGGGGGGGTAGGGATCGGTGAAAAACTGTTTTTT
TRBJ1-3,few,TRBV5-4,-,CAAPQTGNTIYF,TGTGCCGCCCCCCAGACTGGAAACACCATATATTTT
TRBJ2-5,-,TRBV30,TRBD2,CAWSAGGETQYF,TGTGCCTGGAGCGCGGGGGGAGAGACCCAGTACTTC
TRBJ2-1,-,TRBV28,-,CASSRPDWAVVDEQFF,TGTGCCAGCAGTCGTCCCGATTGGGCGGTAGTCGATGAGCAGTTCTTC
TRBJ1-1,-,TRBV5-6,-,CASSLGGTLYTEAFF,TGTGCCAGCAGCTTGGGGGGGACATTGTACACTGAAGCTTTCTTT
TRBJ2-3,-,TRBV5-4,-,CASSSKTETADTQYF,TGTGCCAGCAGCTCCAAGACAGAGACGGCGGATACGCAGTATTTT
TRBJ1-2,once,TRBV28,-,CASTPDSRGYTF,TGTGCCAGCACTCCGGACAGCCGTGGCTACACCTTC
TRBJ2-2,few,TRBV11-3,TRBD2,CASSGSGRDLELFF,TGTGCCAGCAGCGGAAGCGGGAGAGATTTGGAGCTGTTTTTT
TRBJ1-5,-,TRBV19,TRBD1,CASSTPSGRGQGRLSNQPQHF,TGTGCCAGTAGTACTCCCTCCGGTAGGGGACAGGGGAGGCTTAGCAATCAGCCCCAGCATTTT
TRBJ2-1,-,TRBV28,-,CASSFSPPRNNEQFF,TGTGCCAGCAGTTTCTCTCCCCCGAGGAACAATGAGCAGTTCTTC
TRBJ1-4,-,TRBV29-1,-,CSVVAGRAGSNEKLFF,TGCAGCGTTGTGGCGGGCAGGGCTGGGAGTAATGAAAAACTGTTTTTT
TRBJ2-3,medium-sized,TRBV2,-,CASSEMGPTSIGEYF,TGTGCCAGCAGTGAAATGGGGCCGACCTCGATCGGGGAGTATTTT
TRBJ2-2,-,TRBV11-3,-,CASSLISTGELFF,TGTGCCAGCAGCTTGATTTCCACCGGGGAGCTGTTTTTT
TRBJ1-3,-,TRBV10-3,-,CAISPHGATISGNTIYF,TGTGCCATCAGTCCCCATGGGGCTACTATCTCTGGAAACACCATATATTTT
TRBJ2-3,once,TRBV7-2,-,CASSEPQGSTQYF,TGTGCCAGCAGCGAACCCCAGGGGTCTACGCAGTATTTT
TRBJ1-5,-,TRBV27,-,CASSSPGSPARQPQHF,TGTGCCAGCAGTTCCCCAGGGAGTCCCGCGCGACAGCCCCAGCATTTT
TRBJ1-3,-,TRBV6-5,-,CASQGFSGNTIYF,TGTGCCAGTCAGGGGTTTTCTGGAAACACCATATATTTT
TRBJ2-6,-,TRBV28,TRBD1,CASSPYTGAGANVLTF,TGTGCCAGCAGCCCTTACACAGGGGCTGGGGCCAACGTCCTGACTTTC
TRBJ2-2,-,TRBV5-5,-,CASSLAPATGELFF,TGTGCCAGCAGCTTGGCCCCGGCAACCGGGGAGCTGTTTTTT
TRBJ2-5,many,TRBV7-2,TRBD2,CASSPLRTSAETQYF,TGTGCCAGCAGCCCCCTCAGGACTAGCGCGGAGACCCAGTACTTC
TRBJ1-2,-,TRBV2,-,CASSEAFDVAPVGYTF,TGTGCCAGCAGTGAAGCTTTCGACGTCGCCCCTGTAGGCTACACCTTC
TRBJ2-6,-,TRBV6-6,-,CASSDASSGANVLTF,TGTGCCAGCAGCGACGCTAGCTCTGGGGCCAACGTCCTGACTTTC
TRBJ2-1,-,TRBV5-1,TRBD2,CASSLVAGGGNEQFF,TGCGCCAGCAGCTTGGTGGCGGGAGGGGGGAATGAGCAGTTCTTC
TRBJ2-5,-,TRBV18,-,CASSPPWETQYF,TGTGCCAGCTCACCACCATGGGAGACCCAGTACTTC
TRBJ1-5,-,TRBV29-1,TRBD1,CSVRQGWDQPQHF,TGCAGCGTTCGACAGGGCTGGGATCAGCCCCAGCATTTT
TRBJ2-4,-,TRBV2,-,CASSQGQSQLRNIQYF,TGTGCCAGCAGTCAAGGACAAAGCCAGCTTAGGAACATTCAGTACTTC
TRBJ2-5,-,TRBV19,-,CASNSGHRGVRETQYF,TGTGCCAGTAACTCCGGGCATAGGGGGGTTCGGGAGACCCAGTACTTC
TRBJ2-5,-,TRBV2,-,CASSVETQYF,TGTGCCAGCAGCGTAGAGACCCAGTACTTC
TRBJ1-3,-,TRBV7-2,-,CASSSGQGNTIYF,TGTGCCAGCAGCTCCGGACAGGGAAACACCATATATTTT
TRBJ1-2,-,TRBV30,-,CATGENYGYTF,TGTGCGACGGGAGAGAACTATGGCTACACCTTC
TRBJ1-5,-,TRBV5-6,-,CASSLGPGEQPQHF,TGTGCCAGCAGCTTGGGGCCAGGCGAGCAGCCCCAGCATTTT
TRBJ2-1,-,TRBV7-9,TRBD2,CASSSRGGSYNEQFF,TGTGCCAGCAGCTCGCGGGGGGGATCCTACAATGAGCAGTTCTTC
TRBJ2-7,-,TRBV25-1,-,CASSEGGSYEQYF,TGTGCCAGCAGTGAAGGGGGCTCCTACGAGCAGTACTTC
TRBJ2-2,-,TRBV4-1,-,CASSQSIAEGGGELFF,TGCGCCAGCAGCCAGTCAATAGCGGAGGGCGGCGGGGAGCTGTTTTTT
TRBJ1-2,once,TRBV29-1,-,CSVEDKGIRGYTF,TGCAGCGTTGAAGACAAGGGTATCCGCGGCTACACCTTC
TRBJ2-3,few,TRBV15,TRBD2,CATSEREKTDTQYF,TGTGCCACCAGTGAGCGGGAGAAGACAGATACGCAGTATTTT
TRBJ2-1,once,TRBV10-3,TRBD2,CASFTGTKESGEQFF,TGTGCCAGCTTTACCGGGACTAAGGAAAGCGGTGAGCAGTTCTTC
TRBJ2-2,-,TRBV7-2,-,CASSKRVGELFF,TGTGCCAGCAGCAAGCGGGTCGGGGAGCTGTTTTTT
TRBJ1-2,-,TRBV2,-,CASNPPLRGGYGYTF,TGTGCCAGCAACCCGCCGTTAAGGGGAGGCTATGGCTACACCTTC
TRBJ1-3,-,TRBV19,-,CASKTPGNTIYF,TGTGCCAGTAAAACCCCTGGAAACACCATATATTTT